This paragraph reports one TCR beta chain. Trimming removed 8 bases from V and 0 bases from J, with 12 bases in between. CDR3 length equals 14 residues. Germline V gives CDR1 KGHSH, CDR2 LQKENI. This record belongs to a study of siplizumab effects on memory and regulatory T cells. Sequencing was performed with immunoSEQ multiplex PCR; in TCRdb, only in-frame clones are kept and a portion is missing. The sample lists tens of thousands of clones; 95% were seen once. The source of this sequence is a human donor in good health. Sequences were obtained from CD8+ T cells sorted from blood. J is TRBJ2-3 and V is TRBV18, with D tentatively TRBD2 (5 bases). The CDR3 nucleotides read TGTGCCAGCCATTTTGAGGGAAGCACAGATACGCAGTATTTT. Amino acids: CASHFEGSTDTQYF.